A selection of T cell receptor beta chains follows, all from one sample in a study of response to subunit inactivated influenza vaccine. TCRdb reanalysed the RT-PCR reads using MiXCR and keeps one entry per CDR3 protein. Of more than 450,000 distinct CDR3 sequences listed, 11% are singletons. This sample also belongs to another study, concerning T cells expressing NK-cell markers.

This specimen consisted of PBMCs from blood, obtained on the day of vaccination. The receptors come from a middle-aged man who received an inactivated influenza vaccine. The CDR3 runs from the conserved cysteine through the conserved F or W. D genes are given only for firm matches. The listing skips clone size in some rows; elsewhere it reads once, few, many or a size class.

TRBV20-1,few,TRBJ1-5,-,TGCAGTGCTAGAGGCCATAGCAATCAGCCCCAGCATTTT,CSARGHSNQPQHF
TRBV6-5,-,TRBJ1-1,-,TGTGCCAGCATTCTAGGGCTTGAAGCTTTCTTT,CASILGLEAFF
TRBV12-3/TRBV12-4,few,TRBJ2-2,TRBD2,TGTGCCAGCAGTTTCGGCGGGAGGGCCCTCACCGGGGAGCTGTTTTTT,CASSFGGRALTGELFF
TRBV6-1,many,TRBJ1-1,-,TGTGCCAGCAGTCGGACAGAAATGAACACTGAAGCTTTCTTT,CASSRTEMNTEAFF
TRBV2,-,TRBJ1-2,TRBD1,TGTGCCAGCAGGACAGGGCTTGACTATGGCTACACCTTC,CASRTGLDYGYTF
TRBV5-1,many,TRBJ2-2,TRBD1,TGCGCCAGCAGCTCCATACCGACAGGGCGAAACACCGGGGAGCTGTTTTTT,CASSSIPTGRNTGELFF
TRBV27,-,TRBJ2-3,-,TGTGCCAGCAGCCCTAGACGGGCGGGGCCCCCAGATACGCAGTATTTT,CASSPRRAGPPDTQYF
TRBV3-1,few,TRBJ1-1,-,TGTGCCAGCAGTCCAGGGATCGGGGGCACTGAAGCTTTCTTT,CASSPGIGGTEAFF
TRBV29-1,-,TRBJ2-7,-,TGCAGCGTTTCGGGGTCCTACGAGCAGTACTTC,CSVSGSYEQYF
TRBV20-1,few,TRBJ2-3,TRBD1,TGCAGTGCTAGAGATCGCAGGGGGCGGGGAGATACGCAGTATTTT,CSARDRRGRGDTQYF
TRBV27,-,TRBJ2-1,-,TGTGCCAGCTCCCCTAATGGGGCCTACAATGAGCAGTTCTTC,CASSPNGAYNEQFF
TRBV4-1,few,TRBJ1-4,TRBD1,TGCGCCAGCAGCCAAAACAGGGGGCGAAAACTGTTTTTT,CASSQNRGRKLFF
TRBV6-1,-,TRBJ2-1,TRBD1,TGTGCCAGCAGGTTTCAACAGGGGGCCCCCAGCTCCTACAATGAGCAGTTCTTC,CASRFQQGAPSSYNEQFF
TRBV4-1,few,TRBJ2-5,TRBD1,TGCGCCAGCAGCCAATATTTCAGGGGGTTCCAAGAGACCCAGTACTTC,CASSQYFRGFQETQYF
TRBV7-6,many,TRBJ1-6,-,TGTGCCAGCAGCTTAGCCGGGACGGAAAATTCACCCCTCCACTTT,CASSLAGTENSPLHF
TRBV6-1,-,TRBJ2-2,TRBD2,TGTGCCAGCACAGCGGGATGGAAGACCGGGGAGCTGTTTTTT,CASTAGWKTGELFF
TRBV10-3,-,TRBJ1-1,-,TGTGCCACCCTGGGAGGCCTGCTCAGGGACACTGAAGCTTTCTTT,CATLGGLLRDTEAFF
TRBV29-1,-,TRBJ2-3,TRBD2,TGCAGCGTAACAGCGGGGGGCACAGTTACGCAGTATTTT,CSVTAGGTVTQYF
TRBV20-1,-,TRBJ2-1,TRBD2,TGCAGTGCCATTTCTGGAGCGGGGGCTGACAATGAGCAGTTCTTC,CSAISGAGADNEQFF
TRBV5-1,-,TRBJ1-6,-,TGCGCCAGCAGCTCCCTCGGGGAAGTTGATACCCTCCACTTT,CASSSLGEVDTLHF
TRBV29-1,-,TRBJ2-1,-,TGCAGCGTTGACAGACAGGTGGCATACAATGAGCAGTTCTTC,CSVDRQVAYNEQFF
TRBV4-2,few,TRBJ1-4,-,TGTGCCAGCAGCCAAGAATATGCAACTAATGAAAAACTGTTTTTT,CASSQEYATNEKLFF
TRBV12-3/TRBV12-4,few,TRBJ2-7,TRBD1,TGTGCCAGCAGTTTATACAGGGGAAACCTCTACGAGCAGTACTTC,CASSLYRGNLYEQYF
TRBV12-3/TRBV12-4,few,TRBJ1-5,TRBD1,TGTGCCAGCAGTTTAGGGACAGGGTTATTGGGAAGTCAGCCCCAGCATTTT,CASSLGTGLLGSQPQHF
TRBV5-1,few,TRBJ2-6,-,TGCGCCAGCAGCTTTCTGTGGGGCTCTGGGGCCAACGTCCTGACTTTC,CASSFLWGSGANVLTF
TRBV29-1,many,TRBJ2-5,-,TGCAGCGTTGAAGGCATAATGGCAGGGCGGGAGACCCAGTACTTC,CSVEGIMAGRETQYF
TRBV3-1,few,TRBJ2-7,TRBD1,TGTGCCAGCAGGCTGGGACAGACCTACGAGCAGTACTTC,CASRLGQTYEQYF
TRBV11-2,-,TRBJ2-4,-,TGTGCCAGCAGCTCTCCCGTGCCCCTCAGGCCAGCCAAAAACATTCAGTACTTC,CASSSPVPLRPAKNIQYF
TRBV7-2,-,TRBJ2-3,TRBD1,TGTGCCAGCAGCTACCGGGACAGGGGCCATACGCAGTATTTT,CASSYRDRGHTQYF